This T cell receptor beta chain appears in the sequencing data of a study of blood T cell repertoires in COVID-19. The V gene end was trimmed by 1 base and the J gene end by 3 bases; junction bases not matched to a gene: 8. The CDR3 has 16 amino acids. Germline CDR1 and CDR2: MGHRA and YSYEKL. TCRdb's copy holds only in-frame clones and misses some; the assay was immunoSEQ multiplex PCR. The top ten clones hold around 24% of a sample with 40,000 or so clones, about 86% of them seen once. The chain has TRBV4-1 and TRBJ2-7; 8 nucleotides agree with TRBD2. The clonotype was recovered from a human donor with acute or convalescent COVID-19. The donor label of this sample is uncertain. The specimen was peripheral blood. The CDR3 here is CASSQGMASGYYEQYF. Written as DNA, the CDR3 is TGCGCCAGCAGCCAAGGTATGGCTAGCGGGTACTACGAGCAGTACTTC.